The 25 T cell receptor beta chains below come from one sample, sequenced in a study of T cells after yellow fever vaccination. Each CDR3 protein is one row after TCRdb ran MiXCR on the 5' RACE reads. The sample lists under 200,000 distinct CDR3 sequences, approximately 6.8% occurring once. This specimen was CD4+ T cells sorted from PBMCs, taken more than 4 days after the first yellow fever vaccination. The origin of the receptors is a man aged 18 to 29 who received the YFV17D yellow fever vaccine.

This chain uses TRBV5-1 with TRBJ2-3; 9 bases match TRBD1. The J segment lost 3 bases and the V segment lost 3 bases, leaving 11 bases of the junction unmatched. The CDR3 runs to 17 residues. CDR1 and CDR2 from the germline V gene are SGHRS and YFSETQ. CDR3 protein: CASSSSRDRATTDTQYF. The DNA for the CDR3 is TGCGCCAGCAGCTCCTCCCGGGACAGGGCTACTACAGATACGCAGTATTTT.

Worth noting for this clonotype: This could be a read error, since a much larger clone is one nucleotide away. The chain combines TRBV12-3 or TRBV12-4 with TRBJ1-2; no clear D. V was clipped by 8 bases and J by 6 bases, with 16 bases between them. The CDR3 covers 13 residues. CDR3 DNA: TGTGCCAGCCCCACTAGAGTGAGCCATGGCTACACCTTC. It yields the protein CASPTRVSHGYTF.

This clonotype was recorded at least ten times. J is TRBJ2-3 and V is TRBV20-1; TRBD2 matches 9 bases. The CDR3 is 17 amino acids. Germline V lookup: CDR1 DFQATT, CDR2 SNEGSKA (reference sequence). The ends lost 3 bases at V and 0 bases at J; junction bases unmatched: 10. The CDR3 protein is CSASRTGAGGSTDTQYF. In DNA, the CDR3 is TGCAGTGCTAGCCGCACTGGAGCGGGGGGTAGCACAGATACGCAGTATTTT.

The J gene is TRBJ1-5, the V gene TRBV27, with TRBD1 as a possible D gene (6 bases). Germline V CDR1 and CDR2: MNHEY, SMNVEV (reference sequence). V was clipped by 1 base and J by 2 bases, with 9 bases between them. This CDR3 region has 15 residues. The chain's CDR3 is CASSLWGPGNQPQHF. CDR3 bases: TGTGCCAGCAGTTTATGGGGGCCGGGCAATCAGCCCCAGCATTTT.

At least ten counts were recorded for this clonotype. V is TRBV12-3 or TRBV12-4 and J is TRBJ1-2; 11 nucleotides agree with TRBD1. The CDR3 covers 13 residues. Trimming at V came to 6 bases and at J to 10 bases, leaving 7 bases not matched to a gene. The CDR3 DNA is TGTGCCAGCAGCGGACAGGGGGCGAGGGTCTACACCTTC. Its translation is CASSGQGARVYTF.

The CDR3 loop reads CASSGSGGAPLTDTQYF. Here the CDR3 DNA reads TGTGCCAGCAGTGGGAGCGGGGGAGCACCACTCACAGATACGCAGTATTTT. The chain couples TRBV28 to TRBJ2-3, with TRBD2 matching over 8 bases. CDR1 and CDR2 from the germline V gene are MDHEN and SYDVKM. Trimming took 5 bases from V and 2 from J; bases not matched to a gene: 12. This CDR3 contains 17 residues.

The sample holds many counts of this clonotype. CDR3 region: CASSLGSVLQETQYF. The CDR3 coding sequence is TGCGCCAGCAGCTTGGGTTCGGTGCTCCAAGAGACCCAGTACTTC. The genes are TRBV5-1 and TRBJ2-5; D gene unclear. The CDR3 sequence is 15 residues long. Germline V lookup: CDR1 SGHRS, CDR2 YFSETQ. V was shortened by 0 bases and J by 1 base, with 10 bases between the two germline ends.

This clonotype was observed many times. The rearrangement joins TRBV20-1 to TRBJ1-1, with D possibly matching TRBD1 (6 bases). V was cut by 4 bases and J by 8 bases, with 14 bases left in between. Looked up from germline, CDR1 is DFQATT and CDR2 is SNEGSKA (reference sequence). The CDR3 is made up of 12 amino acids. As DNA, the CDR3 is TGCAGTGCTAAGGGGGGACTAGAGGAAGCTTTCTTT. It yields the protein CSAKGGLEEAFF.

This clonotype was seen more than once but under ten times. The chain has TRBV7-2 and TRBJ2-1, with D possibly being TRBD2 (5 bases). V shed 3 bases and J shed 4 bases, with 13 bases lying between them. CDR3 length equals 15 residues. Germline CDR1 reads SGHTA; CDR2 reads FQGNSA. The CDR3 here is CASSFFGLSYNEQFF. The CDR3 coding sequence is TGTGCCAGCAGCTTTTTCGGACTGTCGTACAATGAGCAGTTCTTC.

This clonotype was counted at least ten times. This chain connects TRBV12-3 or TRBV12-4 to TRBJ2-1; no clear D. CDR3 length: 14 residues. Trimming took 6 bases from V and 5 from J, leaving 14 bases between them. Written as DNA, the CDR3 is TGTGCCAGCAGGCTCGGGCTAGGCCACAATGAGCAGTTCTTC. Amino acid sequence: CASRLGLGHNEQFF.

The rearrangement joins TRBV5-6 to TRBJ1-2; D is unresolved. Germline assignment: CDR1 SGHDT and CDR2 YYEEEE. This CDR3 has 13 residues. V lost 1 base, J lost 3 bases, and 7 bases lay in between. Here the CDR3 DNA reads TGTGCCAGCAGCTTGACACTCCACTATGGCTACACCTTC. Protein sequence: CASSLTLHYGYTF.

This clonotype was seen more than once but under ten times. The J gene is TRBJ2-2, the V gene TRBV20-1; tentatively, D is TRBD2 (6 bases). The CDR3 loop spans 14 amino acids. Trimming took off 7 bases at V and 5 bases at J, with 17 bases between the two ends. The germline V gene encodes CDR1 DFQATT and CDR2 SNEGSKA (reference sequence). The CDR3 nucleotides are TGCAGTGTTCCAGCGAGACTAGAAACCGGGGAGCTGTTTTTT. It encodes CSVPARLETGELFF.

There are many counts of this clonotype. This chain links TRBV6-5 with TRBJ2-2; D is uncertain. Trimming pared 2 bases from V and 0 bases from J, leaving 7 bases between. Germline V gene sequence: CDR1 MNHEY, CDR2 SVGAGI. The CDR3 length is 15 residues. Here the CDR3 reads CASSYGHTNTGELFF. The CDR3 DNA follows: TGTGCCAGCAGTTACGGGCATACGAACACCGGGGAGCTGTTTTTT.

This clonotype was detected a few times. The chain recombines TRBV7-9 with TRBJ2-3; D is tentatively TRBD1 or TRBD2 (5 bases each). The CDR3 sequence is 16 residues long. The ends were cut back, 5 bases at V and 5 bases at J, with 20 bases in the middle. Germline CDR1 and CDR2: SEHNR and FQNEAQ (reference sequence). Written as DNA, the CDR3 is TGTGCCAGCAGCCTCTATCTGAGGGGTGGTAAAGATACGCAGTATTTT. Translating gives CASSLYLRGGKDTQYF.

This clonotype was counted many times. This chain links TRBV5-1 with TRBJ1-6; the D gene is possibly TRBD1 (6 bases). Germline assignment: CDR1 SGHRS and CDR2 YFSETQ. The CDR3 runs 15 residues. V was shortened by 4 bases and J by 7 bases, with 15 bases between the two germline ends. The CDR3 sequence: CASSTIGTINSPLHF. The CDR3 region has the DNA TGCGCCAGCAGCACAATCGGGACAATAAATTCACCCCTCCACTTT.

The rearrangement joins TRBV19 to TRBJ2-2; D is perhaps TRBD1 (5 bases). Trimming removed 7 bases at V and 3 bases at J, with 6 bases between. The length of the CDR3 is 12 residues. Per the germline V gene, CDR1 is LNHDA and CDR2 is SQIVND (reference sequence). The CDR3 sequence: CASIGDTGELFF. The CDR3 nucleotides are TGTGCCAGTATAGGGGACACCGGGGAGCTGTTTTTT.

This clonotype has a count of ten or more. The rearrangement joins TRBV20-1 to TRBJ2-3; D is unresolved. V dropped 3 bases and J dropped 0 bases, with 10 bases sitting between them. From germline, CDR1 is DFQATT and CDR2 SNEGSKA (reference sequence). The CDR3 consists of 14 residues. CDR3 loop: CSASRRTSTDTQYF. The DNA of the CDR3 is TGCAGTGCTAGTCGCAGAACTAGCACAGATACGCAGTATTTT.

This clonotype was counted only a few times. The rearrangement joins TRBV5-1 to TRBJ2-3, with D perhaps matching TRBD1 or TRBD2 (6 bases each). The CDR3 spans 16 residues. From germline, CDR1 is SGHRS and CDR2 YFSETQ. V lost 4 bases, J lost 2 bases, and 17 bases lay in between. CDR3 residues: CASSGGPLELTDTQYF. The DNA of the CDR3 is TGCGCCAGCAGCGGGGGGCCTTTGGAGCTCACAGATACGCAGTATTTT.

This clonotype was observed at least ten times. This chain joins TRBV3-1 and TRBJ2-7; D might be TRBD1 or TRBD2, each matching 5 bases. Germline values: CDR1 LGHDT, CDR2 YNNKEL (reference sequence). The CDR3 has 15 amino acids. V dropped 1 base and J dropped 0 bases, with 10 bases sitting between them. DNA for the CDR3: TGTGCCAGCAGCCAAGGACCAGGGAGCTCCTACGAGCAGTACGTC. It specifies CASSQGPGSSYEQYV.

This clonotype was picked up many times. Written as DNA, the CDR3 is TGCAGTGCTAAGCGGACTGGTGGGTACAATGAGCAGTTCTTC. It encodes CSAKRTGGYNEQFF. The J gene is TRBJ2-1, the V gene TRBV20-1; perhaps TRBD2 as D (5 bases). The CDR3 has 14 amino acids. Germline assignment: CDR1 DFQATT and CDR2 SNEGSKA (reference sequence). V was clipped by 4 bases and J by 4 bases, with 14 bases between them.

This clonotype was found a few times. The chain links TRBV4-2 to TRBJ2-1; the D is unclear. The CDR3 totals 11 residues. Trimming stripped 2 bases from V and 13 bases from J, with 9 bases between. CDR1 is LGHNA and CDR2 is YNFKEQ in the germline V gene. The CDR3 bases are TGTGCCAGCAGCCAACGGCAAACCCAGTTCTTC. As protein: CASSQRQTQFF.

This clonotype was counted many times. The chain combines TRBV4-3 with TRBJ2-7; D possibly corresponds to TRBD2 (5 bases). Trimming removed 4 bases at V and 4 bases at J, with 14 bases between. CDR3 length: 14 residues. Germline V gene lookup returns CDR1 LGHNA and CDR2 YSLEER. CDR3 sequence reads: CASSRLRGDYEQYF. CDR3 DNA: TGCGCCAGCAGCCGTTTACGGGGAGATTACGAGCAGTACTTC.

The chain carries TRBV4-2 and TRBJ2-5, with 8 positions matching TRBD2. Unmatched junction bases numbered 11, after V lost 6 bases and J lost 5 bases. This CDR3 is 15 amino acids long. CDR1 LGHNA and CDR2 YNFKEQ come from the germline V gene. The CDR3 nucleotides are TGTGCCAGCAGTACCGCCGGGGGGGCCCAGGAGACCCAGTACTTC. Translation: CASSTAGGAQETQYF.

This clonotype showed up just a few times. The chain employs TRBV7-2 and TRBJ1-2; D remains unclear. This CDR3 is 14 amino acids long. CDR1 is SGHTA, CDR2 FQGNSA, per germline. V was pared by 5 bases and J by 4 bases, with 14 bases between. CDR3 DNA sequence: TGTGCCAGCAGCACGGATAGGAACGTCTATGGCTACACCTTC. Its translation: CASSTDRNVYGYTF. Looking up the rest from reference TRBV7-2 and TRBJ1-2 gives the full variable domain: GAGVSQSPSNKVTEKGKDVELRCDPISGHTALYWYRQSLGQGLEFLIYFQGNSAPDKSGLPSDRFSAERTGGSVSTLTIQRTQQEDSAVYLCASSTDRNVYGYTFGSGTRLTVV.

The rearrangement joins TRBV27 to TRBJ1-1; TRBD1 aligns across 10 bases. The CDR3 covers 14 residues. V lost 5 bases, J lost 9 bases, and 9 bases stayed unmatched. Germline assignment: CDR1 MNHEY and CDR2 SMNVEV (reference sequence). CDR3 amino acids: CASSAAGTGEKAFF. DNA for the CDR3: TGTGCCAGCAGTGCCGCCGGGACAGGGGAGAAAGCTTTCTTT.